This T cell receptor beta chain was profiled in a study of blood T cell repertoires in COVID-19 (TCRdb year 2020). Study-level background: Samples covering the acute and convalescent phases of COVID-19 were provided by collaborators in the United States, Italy and Spain. Samples came from the ongoing ImmuneRACE study (first 160 participants) plus 1,254 subjects from 6 global collaborators. A freely available public database, intended as a resource for researchers studying the immune response to SARS-CoV-2, is where the repertoires were released. The prospective study material was composed of cDNA or gDNA derived from T cells, B-cell-depleted T cells, or PBMCs. Where HLA class I and class II types were available, the types were taken from metadata supplied by the sample provider, not from assay-based typing. Nearly every sample came with metadata listing a de-identified subject ID, COVID-19 status, age in years and sex. Deeply sampled blood TCRbeta repertoires from subjects exposed to, actively infected with, or recovered from COVID-19 were included in the dataset.

The collaborating institutions used their own protocols to collect whole blood in K2EDTA tubes. For TCRbeta analysis, collaborators shipped samples as frozen whole blood, isolated PBMCs, or DNA extracted from either of those sample types. Beyond this particular receptor, the publication reports: Clinical and demographic metadata were provided uncurated, with the amount varying by source and participant.

The junction shows trimming of 7 bases on V and 3 bases on J, and the gene matches do not reach 3 bases of it. CDR1 and CDR2, looked up from the germline V gene, are MDHEN and SYDVKM. The CDR3, cysteine through phenylalanine, is 14 amino acids long. Here the CDR3 DNA is all that survives: 42 bases in frame from base 1. Of note for this clone: Its target antigen remains unknown. No clone much larger than this one lies a single base away; base qualities are absent.

The immunoSEQ Assay, a bias-controlled multiplex PCR, was used to amplify TCRbeta CDR3 regions from genomic DNA. The original methods were these. The number of nucleated cells in each sample was estimated from the amplification of reference gene primers within the assay. To quantify the absolute abundance of each unique TCRbeta CDR3 rearrangement, sequence reads were collapsed and filtered. Productive Simpson clonality was computed per sample as the square root of Simpson's diversity index over productive rearrangements. The table was pulled from immuneACCESS by TCRdb, which kept in-frame rearrangements only. Such tables lose some clones; where checked, under half of the loss comes from unresolved V genes, and the rest has no known cause. The D gene and trimming were derived from the DNA, and the V and J assignments and clone size from that table. This sample is represented by around 130,000 clones; roughly 88% of them were singletons. The top ten hold about 10% of the sample.

The material sequenced was peripheral blood. The clonotype was recovered from a man aged 60-69 years with active or convalescent COVID-19. Rearrangement joined TRBV28 to TRBJ2-2, and 9 junctional nucleotides match TRBD2. CDR3 protein: CASTSGDYTGELFF. The nucleotide sequence is TGTGCCAGCACTAGCGGGGACTACACCGGGGAGCTGTTTTTT.